The 19 T cell receptor beta chains below were found in one sample sequenced in a study of CD8 T cells in Susac syndrome. Random hexamers were used to reverse transcribe roughly 0.45 to 1 ug of RNA. TCRdb ran MiXCR on the immunoSEQ multiplex PCR reads and lists one entry per CDR3 protein. The profile shows 75,000 to 95,000 distinct CDR3 sequences, 96% of them singletons. The sample was CD8+ T cells from PBMCs. All receptors derive from a human donor with Susac syndrome.

The V call is TRBV20-1, the J call TRBJ1-5, with a possible D match to TRBD1 (5 bases). The CDR3 loop spans 16 amino acids. The germline V gene has CDR1 DFQATT and CDR2 SNEGSKA (reference sequence). V was cut by 0 bases and J by 0 bases, with 12 bases left in between. The CDR3 is CSARDWGGDSNQPQHF. The CDR3 DNA is TGCAGTGCTAGAGATTGGGGGGGGGATAGCAATCAGCCCCAGCATTTT.

This CDR3 reads CSASEGQVNQPQHF. The CDR3 DNA reads TGCAGTGCTAGTGAAGGACAGGTCAATCAGCCCCAGCATTTT. The V and J genes are TRBV20-1 and TRBJ1-5; 7 bases match TRBD1. The length of the CDR3 is 14 residues. J was trimmed by 3 bases and V by 3 bases; bases with no gene match: 5. Germline CDR1 and CDR2: DFQATT and SNEGSKA (reference sequence).

V usage is TRBV20-1 and J usage is TRBJ2-7; 10 nucleotides line up with TRBD2. V trimming: 5 bases; J trimming: 4 bases; junction bases outside the gene matches: 11. CDR3 length: 15 amino acids. CDR1 and CDR2 (germline): DFQATT, SNEGSKA (reference sequence). CDR3 nucleotides: TGCAGTGCTCTAGCGGGACTAGCGAACTCTTACGAGCAGTACTTC. Protein: CSALAGLANSYEQYF.

The chain links TRBV24-1 to TRBJ2-5, with TRBD1 matching 9 bases. This CDR3 spans 14 amino acids. The V segment lost 5 bases and the J segment 5 bases; nucleotides outside the gene matches: 5. The germline V gene encodes CDR1 KGHDR and CDR2 SFDVKD. The CDR3 sequence: CATSGDRDEETQYF. CDR3 DNA: TGTGCCACCAGTGGGGACAGGGATGAGGAGACCCAGTACTTC.

The V call is TRBV3-1, the J call TRBJ1-2; D unclear. V lost 1 base to trimming and J lost 7 bases, with 7 bases between them. The length of the CDR3 is 12 residues. Germline CDR1 and CDR2: LGHDT and YNNKEL (reference sequence). CDR3 coding DNA: TGTGCCAGCAGCCAAGTGACACGTGGCTACACCTTC. It encodes CASSQVTRGYTF.

The V gene is TRBV7-2, the J gene TRBJ1-4; 7 bases are a match to TRBD1. J gave up 1 base and V 4 bases, and 6 bases lay outside the gene matches. This CDR3 region has 16 residues. Germline CDR1 reads SGHTA; CDR2 reads FQGNSA. The CDR3 region is CASSYPQGQTNEKLFF. The CDR3 DNA follows: TGTGCCAGCAGCTACCCACAGGGGCAAACTAATGAAAAACTGTTTTTT.

The V gene is TRBV6-5, the J gene TRBJ2-5; 12 positions agree with TRBD2. V trimming: 6 bases; J trimming: 4 bases; junction bases outside the gene matches: 9. Per germline, CDR1 MNHEY and CDR2 SVGAGI. The CDR3 covers 16 residues. CDR3 sequence: CASRYTWGLAGETQYF. CDR3 coding DNA: TGTGCCAGCAGATATACTTGGGGACTAGCGGGAGAGACCCAGTACTTC.

The rearrangement uses TRBV10-1 and TRBJ2-5; possibly TRBD1 for D (5 bases). The CDR3 loop spans 15 amino acids. Trimming removed 3 bases from V and 2 bases from J, with 13 bases in between. Germline loops: CDR1 WNHNN, CDR2 SYGVQD (reference sequence). The CDR3 DNA is TGCGCCAGCAGTGATAGAAGGGGTAAACAAGAGACCCAGTACTTC. Its translation: CASSDRRGKQETQYF.

This clonotype was picked up one time. The chain is built from TRBV5-1 and TRBJ1-2, with TRBD1 matching 7 bases. The CDR3 covers 16 residues. Trimming removed 4 bases from V and 0 bases from J; junction bases left unmatched: 9. Germline CDR1 and CDR2: SGHRS and YFSETQ. Here the CDR3 DNA reads TGCGCCAGCAGCCCGCGACAGGGATTAGCTAACTATGGCTACACCTTC. This encodes CASSPRQGLANYGYTF. The entire variable domain, with the rest obtained from reference TRBV5-1 and TRBJ1-2, is as follows: KAGVTQTPRYLIKTRGQQVTLSCSPISGHRSVSWYQQTPGQGLQFLFEYFSETQRNKGNFPGRFSGRQFSNSRSEMNVSTLELGDSALYLCASSPRQGLANYGYTFGSGTRLTVV.

In nucleotides, the CDR3 is TGTGCCATCAGTGACCGGGACAGGGGGAATCACGAGCAGTACTTC. Translated, it gives CAISDRDRGNHEQYF. The chain has TRBV10-3 and TRBJ2-7; 11 nucleotides line up with TRBD1. The trim removed 3 bases at V and 5 bases at J, leaving 6 bases unmatched. Germline assignment: CDR1 ENHRY and CDR2 SYGVKD. The CDR3 extends over 15 amino acids.

The chain is built from TRBV28 and TRBJ1-2, with no clear D. The CDR3 covers 14 residues. CDR1 and CDR2 (germline): MDHEN, SYDVKM. V dropped 4 bases and J dropped 8 bases, with 17 bases sitting between them. The CDR3 loop reads CASSSGEQLKGYTF. The CDR3 DNA reads TGTGCCAGCAGTTCCGGGGAACAGCTGAAGGGCTACACCTTC.

J is TRBJ2-4 and V is TRBV7-9, with TRBD2 as a possible D gene (6 bases). The germline gives CDR1 SEHNR, CDR2 FQNEAQ (reference sequence). V shed 5 bases and J shed 0 bases, with 11 bases lying between them. The CDR3 sequence is 15 residues long. In DNA form, the CDR3 reads TGTGCCAGCAGCCCGACGGGAGTAGCCAAAAACATTCAGTACTTC. Protein product: CASSPTGVAKNIQYF.

V gene TRBV5-1 combines with J gene TRBJ1-1; D ambiguous. V dropped 1 base and J dropped 8 bases, with 12 bases sitting between them. The CDR3 is made up of 13 amino acids. The germline gives CDR1 SGHRS, CDR2 YFSETQ. CDR3 sequence (DNA): TGCGCCAGCAGCTTGAACGGGGTTTCGGAAGCTTTCTTT. Translation: CASSLNGVSEAFF.

The CDR3 DNA follows: TGTGCCAGCAGTGCTTACTCTGGGACTCCCCAGCATTTT. This sequence encodes CASSAYSGTPQHF. The J gene is TRBJ1-5, the V gene TRBV25-1; TRBD1 might be the D (5 bases). CDR3 size: 13 residues. The germline V gene encodes CDR1 MGHDK and CDR2 SYGVNS. The V end lost 4 bases, the J end lost 10 bases, and 14 bases lay between the germline ends.

This chain joins TRBV6-2 or TRBV6-3 and TRBJ1-1, with TRBD1 matching over 7 bases. V shed 2 bases and J 2 bases; nucleotides not matched to a gene: 2. The CDR3 is 14 residues long. The germline V gene encodes CDR1 MNHEY and CDR2 SVGEGT. CDR3 residues: CASSYGQANTEAFF. CDR3 nucleotide sequence: TGTGCCAGCAGTTACGGACAGGCTAACACTGAAGCTTTCTTT.

This clonotype was found once. The chain is built from TRBV5-4 and TRBJ1-6; D is unresolved. Germline loops: CDR1 SGHNT, CDR2 YYREEE (reference sequence). Between the trimmed V and J ends, which lost 0 bases and 8 bases, there was a span of 6 bases. The CDR3 has 13 amino acids. CDR3 DNA: TGTGCCAGCAGCTTGGCCAGCCATTCACCCCTCCACTTT. Its translation: CASSLASHSPLHF.

The chain joins TRBV20-1 to TRBJ1-1; 7 bases map to TRBD1. CDR1 and CDR2 from the germline V gene are DFQATT and SNEGSKA (reference sequence). The V gene end was trimmed by 3 bases and the J gene end by 1 base; junction bases not matched to a gene: 11. The CDR3 totals 16 residues. CDR3 residues: CSARDDRGRRNTEAFF. The CDR3 DNA follows: TGCAGTGCTAGGGACGATAGGGGGCGCAGGAACACTGAAGCTTTCTTT.

This clonotype has only a few counts. This chain links TRBV4-1 with TRBJ1-4, with 9 bases identical to TRBD1. Germline loops: CDR1 MGHRA, CDR2 YSYEKL. V shed 1 base, J shed 7 bases, and the junction held 4 bases outside the gene matches. This CDR3 contains 15 residues. The CDR3 spells CASSQVRDRAEKLFF. The CDR3 DNA follows: TGCGCCAGCAGCCAAGTTCGGGACAGGGCTGAAAAACTGTTTTTT.

The chain has TRBV19 and TRBJ2-3, with TRBD1 identical over 9 bases. The CDR3 loop spans 15 amino acids. The V segment lost 4 bases and the J segment 5 bases; nucleotides outside the gene matches: 7. CDR1 is LNHDA and CDR2 is SQIVND in the germline V gene (reference sequence). Written as DNA, the CDR3 is TGTGCCAGTAGTACCCGGGACAGGGTACTAGATACGCAGTATTTT. Its protein is CASSTRDRVLDTQYF.